This TCR beta chain was observed in a study of T cell repertoires in cytomegalovirus infection. TCRdb re-called the reads through MiXCR, storing one row per CDR3 protein. The data hold 200,000 to 300,000 distinct CDR3 sequences, with roughly 13% observed a single time. Study-wide results and limits: Pooled public TCR beta family frequency picked out CMV carriers with the relevant HLA. In two of eight donors, the top clonotype was HLA-C-restricted CMV-specific.

Details on this clonotype: Its specificity is not known.

This sequence originates from a human donor in good health (CMV status not recorded). Some clones in this sample may be carry-over from other donors' samples. Material for sequencing was PBMCs.

The chain's CDR3 is CSARDRLRGLAGEYF. The CDR3 nucleotides read TGCAGTGCTAGAGACCGATTACGGGGACTAGCGGGGGAGTACTTC. The chain is built from TRBV20-1 and TRBJ2-5; 14 bases are shared with TRBD2. Germline CDR1 and CDR2: DFQATT and SNEGSKA (reference sequence). The junction had 9 bases not matched to a gene; V was cut back by 0 bases and J by 12 bases. The CDR3 spans 15 residues.